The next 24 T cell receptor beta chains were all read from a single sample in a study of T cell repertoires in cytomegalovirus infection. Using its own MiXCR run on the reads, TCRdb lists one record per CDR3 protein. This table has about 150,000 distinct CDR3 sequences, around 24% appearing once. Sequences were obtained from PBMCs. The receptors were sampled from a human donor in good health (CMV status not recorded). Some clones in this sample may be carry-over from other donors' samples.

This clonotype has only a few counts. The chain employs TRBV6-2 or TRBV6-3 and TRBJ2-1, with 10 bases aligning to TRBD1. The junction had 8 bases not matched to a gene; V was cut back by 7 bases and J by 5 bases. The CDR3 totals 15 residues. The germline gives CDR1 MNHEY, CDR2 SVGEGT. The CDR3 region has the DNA TGTGCCAGCAACTTTGGGACAGGGGTAAACAATGAGCAGTTCTTC. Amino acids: CASNFGTGVNNEQFF.

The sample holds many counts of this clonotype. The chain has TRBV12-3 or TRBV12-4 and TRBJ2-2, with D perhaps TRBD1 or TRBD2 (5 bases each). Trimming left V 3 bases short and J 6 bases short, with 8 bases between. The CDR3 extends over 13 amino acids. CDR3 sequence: CASSFGGPGELFF. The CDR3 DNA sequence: TGTGCCAGCAGTTTTGGGGGTCCCGGGGAGCTGTTTTTT.

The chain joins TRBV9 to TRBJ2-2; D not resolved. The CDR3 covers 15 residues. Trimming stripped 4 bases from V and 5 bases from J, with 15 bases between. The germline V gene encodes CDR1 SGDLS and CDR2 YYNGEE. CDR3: CASSTQTSKTGELFF. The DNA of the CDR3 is TGTGCCAGCAGCACCCAAACGTCCAAGACCGGGGAGCTGTTTTTT.

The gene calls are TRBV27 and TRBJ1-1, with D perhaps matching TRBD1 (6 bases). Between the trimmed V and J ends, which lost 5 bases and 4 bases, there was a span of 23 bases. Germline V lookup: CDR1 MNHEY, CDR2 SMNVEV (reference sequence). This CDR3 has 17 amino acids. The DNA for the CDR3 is TGTGCCAGCAGTCGGGGATCAGACAGGTTTAAAGGCACTGAAGCTTTCTTT. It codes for CASSRGSDRFKGTEAFF.

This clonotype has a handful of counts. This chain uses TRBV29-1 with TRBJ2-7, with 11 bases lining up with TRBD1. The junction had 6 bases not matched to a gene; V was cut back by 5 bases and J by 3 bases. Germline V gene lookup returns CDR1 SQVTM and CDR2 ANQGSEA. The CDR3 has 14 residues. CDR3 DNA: TGCAGCGTTCTTGGACAGGGGGCCGGCTACGAGCAGTACTTC. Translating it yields CSVLGQGAGYEQYF.

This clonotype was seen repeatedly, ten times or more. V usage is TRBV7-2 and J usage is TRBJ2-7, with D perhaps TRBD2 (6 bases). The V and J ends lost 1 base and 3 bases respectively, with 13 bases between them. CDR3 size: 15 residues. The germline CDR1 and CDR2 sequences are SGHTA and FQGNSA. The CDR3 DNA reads TGTGCCAGCAGCTTAGGCCGGGGGAGCGACTACGAGCAGTACTTC. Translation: CASSLGRGSDYEQYF.

CDR3 sequence (DNA): TGTGCCTGGAGTGGAGACGCTGAAGCTTTCTTT. Residues: CAWSGDAEAFF. The chain is built from TRBV30 and TRBJ1-1; D is undetermined. The germline V gene encodes CDR1 GTSNPN and CDR2 SVGIG (reference sequence). This CDR3 spans 11 amino acids. Trimming removed 1 base from V and 6 bases from J, with 6 bases in between.

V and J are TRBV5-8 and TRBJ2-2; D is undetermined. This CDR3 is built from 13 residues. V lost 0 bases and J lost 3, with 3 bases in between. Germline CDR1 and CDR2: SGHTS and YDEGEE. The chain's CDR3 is CASSLVHTGELFF. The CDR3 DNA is TGTGCCAGCAGCTTGGTGCACACCGGGGAGCTGTTTTTT.

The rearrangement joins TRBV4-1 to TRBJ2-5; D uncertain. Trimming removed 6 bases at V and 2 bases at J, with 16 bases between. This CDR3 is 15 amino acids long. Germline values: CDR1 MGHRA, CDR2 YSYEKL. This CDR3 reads CASRQPTSNQETQYF. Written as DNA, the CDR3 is TGCGCCAGCAGACAACCAACCTCAAATCAAGAGACCCAGTACTTC.

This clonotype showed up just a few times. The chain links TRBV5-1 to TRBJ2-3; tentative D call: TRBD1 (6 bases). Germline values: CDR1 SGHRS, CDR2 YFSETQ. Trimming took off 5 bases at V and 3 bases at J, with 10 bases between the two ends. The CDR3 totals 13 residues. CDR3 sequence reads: CASRAGTTDTQYF. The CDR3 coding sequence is TGCGCCAGCAGGGCCGGGACAACAGATACGCAGTATTTT.

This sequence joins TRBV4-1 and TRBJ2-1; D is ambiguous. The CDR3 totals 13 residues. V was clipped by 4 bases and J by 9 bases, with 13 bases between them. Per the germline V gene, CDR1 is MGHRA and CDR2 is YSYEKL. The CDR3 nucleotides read TGCGCCAGCAGCCTAAGACACGTTAGTGAGCAGTTCTTC. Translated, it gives CASSLRHVSEQFF.

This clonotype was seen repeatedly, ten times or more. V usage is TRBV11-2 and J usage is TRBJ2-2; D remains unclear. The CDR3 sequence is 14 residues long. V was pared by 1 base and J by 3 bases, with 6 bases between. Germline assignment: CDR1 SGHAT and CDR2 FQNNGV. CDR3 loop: CASSLGFYTGELFF. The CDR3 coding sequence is TGTGCCAGCAGCTTAGGGTTTTACACCGGGGAGCTGTTTTTT.

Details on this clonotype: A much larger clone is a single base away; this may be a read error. The CDR3 is CASSEGQGFTQYF. The CDR3 DNA follows: TGTGCCAGCAGCGAAGGACAGGGATTCACGCAGTACTTC. This chain connects TRBV7-9 to TRBJ2-7; TRBD1 matches 8 bases. Per the germline V gene, CDR1 is SEHNR and CDR2 is FQNEAQ (reference sequence). Losses at the gene ends were 5 bases for V and 9 bases for J; bases not matched to a gene: 9. The CDR3 consists of 13 residues. The full variable domain, its missing parts supplied by reference TRBV7-9 and TRBJ2-7, is DTGVSQNPRHKITKRGQNVTFRCDPISEHNRLYWYRQTLGQGPEFLTYFQNEAQLEKSRLLSDRFSAERPKGSFSTLEIQRTEQGDSAMYLCASSEGQGFTQYFGPGTRLTVT.

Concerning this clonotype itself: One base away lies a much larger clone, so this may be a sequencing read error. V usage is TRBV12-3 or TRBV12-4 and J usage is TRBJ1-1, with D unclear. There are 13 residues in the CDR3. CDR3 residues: CPSRSTVVTEAFF. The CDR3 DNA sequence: TGTCCCAGCAGGTCAACAGTTGTCACTGAAGCTTTCTTT.

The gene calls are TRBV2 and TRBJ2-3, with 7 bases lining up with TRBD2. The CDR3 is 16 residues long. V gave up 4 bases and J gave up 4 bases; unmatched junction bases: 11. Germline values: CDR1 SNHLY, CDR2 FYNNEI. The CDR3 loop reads CASSGSSGGSPDTQYF. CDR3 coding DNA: TGTGCCAGCAGTGGCTCCTCGGGAGGATCTCCAGATACGCAGTATTTT.

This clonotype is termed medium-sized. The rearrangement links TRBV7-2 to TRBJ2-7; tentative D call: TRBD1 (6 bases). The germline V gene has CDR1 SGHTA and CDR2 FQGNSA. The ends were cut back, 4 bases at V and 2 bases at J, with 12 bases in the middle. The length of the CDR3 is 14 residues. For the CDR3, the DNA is TGTGCCAGCAGCTCCCCTCGGACAGCCTACGAGCAGTACTTC. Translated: CASSSPRTAYEQYF.

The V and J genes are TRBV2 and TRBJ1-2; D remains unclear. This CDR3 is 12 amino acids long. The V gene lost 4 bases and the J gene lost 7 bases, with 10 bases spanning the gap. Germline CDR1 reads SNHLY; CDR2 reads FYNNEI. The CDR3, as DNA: TGTGCCAGCAGTGTAGAAGGGTTTGGCTACACCTTC. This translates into CASSVEGFGYTF.

In DNA, the CDR3 is TGTGCCAGCAGCCCCTGGGACTTCCAAGAGACCCAGTACTTC. Translating it yields CASSPWDFQETQYF. V is TRBV13 and J is TRBJ2-5; tentative D call: TRBD2 (6 bases). Trimming shortened V by 5 bases and J by 1 base, and 11 bases separated the two germline ends. CDR1 and CDR2 (germline): PRHDT, FYEKMQ (reference sequence). The CDR3 runs to 14 residues.

DNA of the CDR3: TGTGCCAGCAGTCGCCGGTTACAGGGACCTGGGGCTTTCGAGCAGTACTTC. Translated, it gives CASSRRLQGPGAFEQYF. The chain combines TRBV6-5 with TRBJ2-7; D might be TRBD1 (6 bases). CDR1 is MNHEY and CDR2 is SVGAGI in the germline V gene. There are 17 residues in the CDR3. Between the trimmed V and J ends, which lost 5 bases and 6 bases, there was a span of 26 bases.

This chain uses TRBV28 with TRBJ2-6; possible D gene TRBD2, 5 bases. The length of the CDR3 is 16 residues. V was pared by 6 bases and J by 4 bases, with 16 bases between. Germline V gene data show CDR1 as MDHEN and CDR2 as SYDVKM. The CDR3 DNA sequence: TGTGCCAGCAGCCCGGCGAGGGTGTCCGGGGCCAACGTCCTGACTTTC. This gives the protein CASSPARVSGANVLTF.

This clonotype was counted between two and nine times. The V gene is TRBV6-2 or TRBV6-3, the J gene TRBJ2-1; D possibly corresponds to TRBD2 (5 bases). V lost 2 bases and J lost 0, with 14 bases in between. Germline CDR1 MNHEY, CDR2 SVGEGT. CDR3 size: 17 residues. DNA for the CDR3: TGTGCCAGCAGTTACCCAATAGGAGGTAGCTCCTACAATGAGCAGTTCTTC. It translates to CASSYPIGGSSYNEQFF.

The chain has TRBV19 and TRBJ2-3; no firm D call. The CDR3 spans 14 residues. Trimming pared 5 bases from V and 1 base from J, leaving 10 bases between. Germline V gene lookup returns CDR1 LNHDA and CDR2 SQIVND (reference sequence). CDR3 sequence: CASSSRPRTDTQYF. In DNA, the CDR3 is TGTGCCAGTAGTTCCCGACCCCGCACAGATACGCAGTATTTT.

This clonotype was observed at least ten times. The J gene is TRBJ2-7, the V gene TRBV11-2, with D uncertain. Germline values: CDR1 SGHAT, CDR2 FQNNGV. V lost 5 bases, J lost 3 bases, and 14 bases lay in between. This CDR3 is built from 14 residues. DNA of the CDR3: TGTGCCAGCAGCCAAGAAGTGGGCGGCTACGAGCAGTACTTC. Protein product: CASSQEVGGYEQYF.

In nucleotides, the CDR3 is TGCGCCAGCAGCTTGTCAGGCGAATATAATTCACCCCTCCACTTT. Protein product: CASSLSGEYNSPLHF. The chain uses TRBV5-1 and TRBJ1-6, with D hard to call. V was pared by 1 base and J by 4 bases, with 9 bases between. The CDR3 is 15 residues long. Germline V gene lookup returns CDR1 SGHRS and CDR2 YFSETQ. The full variable domain, rest sourced from reference TRBV5-1 and TRBJ1-6, is KAGVTQTPRYLIKTRGQQVTLSCSPISGHRSVSWYQQTPGQGLQFLFEYFSETQRNKGNFPGRFSGRQFSNSRSEMNVSTLELGDSALYLCASSLSGEYNSPLHFGNGTRLTVT.